The rows below give T cell receptor beta chains drawn from one sample of a study of blood T cell repertoires in COVID-19. Here immunoSEQ multiplex PCR was the method, and the copy in TCRdb shows in-frame clones only, minus some. The sample records hundreds of thousands of clones, around 81% being singletons. Sequencing input: peripheral blood. Every receptor here comes from a woman of 80 years or more with COVID-19, enrolled during active disease. CDR3s include the opening cysteine and the closing phenylalanine or tryptophan. The D gene is left open where the match is weak. Rows may omit the clone size; those that give it use once, few, many or a size class.

D gene	V gene	clone size	J gene	CDR3 protein	CDR3 DNA
TRBD1	TRBV14	-	TRBJ1-3	CASSHQIQGSGNTIYF	TGTGCCAGCAGCCATCAAATACAGGGGTCTGGAAACACCATATATTTT
-	TRBV5-4	-	TRBJ2-3	CASSFGQNTQYF	TGTGCCAGCAGCTTTGGACAAAATACGCAGTATTTT
-	TRBV7-9	few	TRBJ1-1	CASRRGTGNQAFF	TGTGCCAGCAGAAGGGGAACCGGCAACCAAGCTTTCTTT
TRBD2	TRBV15	once	TRBJ2-2	CATSRDWGGRELFF	TGTGCCACCAGCAGAGATTGGGGGGGAAGGGAGCTGTTTTTT
-	TRBV14	-	TRBJ1-1	CASSQSTRVGAFF	TGTGCCAGCAGCCAATCAACCAGGGTTGGTGCTTTCTTT
-	TRBV21-1	-	TRBJ1-1	CASRGDPDRKGAEAFF	TGTGCCAGCAGGGGCGACCCGGACAGGAAAGGTGCTGAAGCTTTCTTT
-	TRBV7-2	-	TRBJ2-1	CASSLASGSLLSYNEQFF	TGTGCCAGCAGCTTAGCGAGCGGCAGCCTTTTATCCTACAATGAGCAGTTCTTC
TRBD2	TRBV5-1	few	TRBJ2-4	CASSGGLAGSPTKNIQYF	TGCGCCAGCAGCGGGGGACTAGCGGGGTCCCCTACCAAAAACATTCAGTACTTC
TRBD1	TRBV19	-	TRBJ1-2	CASSIPGTGGLYGYTF	TGTGCCAGTAGTATCCCCGGGACAGGGGGACTATATGGCTACACCTTC
-	TRBV6-1	-	TRBJ1-3	CASSARQWMSSGNTIYF	TGTGCCAGCAGTGCCCGACAATGGATGAGCTCTGGAAACACCATATATTTT
-	TRBV18	-	TRBJ2-7	CASSPNQVTYEQYF	TGTGCCAGCTCACCTAATCAGGTGACCTACGAGCAGTACTTC
TRBD1	TRBV4-1	-	TRBJ1-1	CASSQGVTGELEAFF	TGCGCCAGCAGCCAGGGGGTGACAGGGGAGCTTGAAGCTTTCTTT
-	TRBV11-2	-	TRBJ2-5	CASSLGQAPTRETQYF	TGTGCCAGCAGCTTAGGACAGGCCCCGACTCGGGAGACCCAGTACTTC
-	TRBV5-1	-	TRBJ2-3	CASSLAKGRADTQYF	TGCGCCAGCAGCTTGGCGAAGGGGCGCGCAGATACGCAGTATTTT